The source of this TCR beta chain is a study of T cell repertoires in cytomegalovirus infection. Study summary: Public TCR beta signatures provided an indication of both CMV infection and a matching HLA type.

This clonotype was observed a handful of times. The antigen is not known. The CDR3 is made up of 12 amino acids. Trimming took off 10 bases at V and 14 bases at J, with 21 bases between the two ends. Germline assignment: CDR1 SGHNT and CDR2 YENEEA. Overall study findings and caveats: The response measured ex vivo was dominated by TCR beta clonotypes (HLA-C-restricted and CMV-specific).

TCRdb processed the reads anew with MiXCR; each CDR3 protein has one entry. In the table there are 510,000 or so distinct CDR3 sequences, around 27% of which are singletons. This clonotype originated in a human donor in good health (CMV status not recorded). Some clones in this sample may be carry-over from other donors' samples. This chain uses TRBV11-3 with TRBJ2-1; possibly TRBD1 or TRBD2 for D (6 bases each). Sequenced: PBMCs. The CDR3 nucleotides are TGTGCCATATCCAGCGGTCGGGGGCGAGAGTTCTTC. Its protein is CAISSGRGREFF.